One sample yielded the 19 T cell receptor beta chains listed below, sequenced in a study of shared clonotypes between healthy human individuals. Sequencing was performed with immunoSEQ multiplex PCR; in TCRdb, only in-frame clones are kept and a portion is missing. The sample contains roughly 770,000 clones, 90% to 97% of which appear only once. Positive CCR7 selection of CD45RO-negative cells yielded the naive CD8 cells, and terminally differentiated effector memory CD45RA+ cells were excluded. The sample consisted of naive CD8+ T cells sorted from blood. All receptors derive from a man aged 30-40 years in good health.

The chain uses TRBV15 and TRBJ2-3, with 9 bases lining up with TRBD2. Germline CDR1 reads LNHNV; CDR2 reads YYDKDF (reference sequence). The CDR3 runs to 14 residues. V was clipped by 6 bases and J by 1 base; unmatched bases: 2. The CDR3 DNA reads as TGTGCCACCAGTAGCGGGAGAGGCACAGATACGCAGTATTTT. As protein: CATSSGRGTDTQYF.

This chain uses TRBV6-6 with TRBJ1-5; tentatively, D is TRBD1 (5 bases). CDR3 length: 15 residues. Looked up from germline, CDR1 is MNHNY and CDR2 is SVGAGI (reference sequence). V lost 8 bases, J lost 5 bases, and 19 bases lay in between. This chain's CDR3 is CASGDPGRGDQPQHF. DNA for the CDR3: TGTGCCAGCGGGGACCCAGGGCGAGGGGATCAGCCCCAGCATTTT.

The chain employs TRBV7-2 and TRBJ2-7; D is possibly TRBD2 (5 bases). V was shortened by 6 bases and J by 1 base, with 7 bases between the two germline ends. The CDR3 has 12 amino acids. Germline V lookup: CDR1 SGHTA, CDR2 FQGNSA. The CDR3 is CASRGGSYEQYF. In DNA, the CDR3 is TGTGCCAGCAGAGGAGGTTCCTACGAGCAGTACTTC.

The V and J genes are TRBV5-1 and TRBJ2-1, with 9 bases lining up with TRBD2. Looked up from germline, CDR1 is SGHRS and CDR2 is YFSETQ. The CDR3 contains 17 residues. Trimming at V came to 6 bases and at J to 6 bases, leaving 16 bases not matched to a gene. CDR3 bases: TGCGCCAGCACACACCCCATAGTAGCGGGAGATGTCAATGAGCAGTTCTTC. Translation gives CASTHPIVAGDVNEQFF.

The chain has TRBV4-1 and TRBJ2-7, with TRBD1 matching over 9 bases. The CDR3 runs 15 residues. The germline gives CDR1 MGHRA, CDR2 YSYEKL. V gave up 3 bases and J gave up 2 bases; unmatched junction bases: 5. The CDR3 DNA is TGCGCCAGCAGCCAGGCCGGGACAGGGACCTACGAGCAGTACTTC. Protein product: CASSQAGTGTYEQYF.

The rearrangement uses TRBV18 and TRBJ2-7; 7 bases are shared with TRBD1. CDR1 is KGHSH, CDR2 LQKENI, per germline. Germline trimming cut 0 bases from V and 4 bases from J; bases unmatched to any gene: 9. CDR3 size: 16 residues. CDR3 DNA sequence: TGTGCCAGCTCACCACCGTCCCAGGGGGAAGCGTACGAGCAGTACTTC. Protein product: CASSPPSQGEAYEQYF.

The chain uses TRBV6-5 and TRBJ1-5; D gene unclear. Germline V gives CDR1 MNHEY, CDR2 SVGAGI. V shed 5 bases and J shed 3 bases, with 14 bases lying between them. The CDR3 is 15 amino acids. The CDR3 here is CASSTGIQFNQPQHF. CDR3 nucleotide sequence: TGTGCCAGCAGTACCGGGATCCAATTCAATCAGCCCCAGCATTTT.

Comments on this clone: Other nucleotide sequences from this sample produce the same CDR3. The rearrangement links TRBV5-4 to TRBJ2-1; D gene uncertain. Per the germline V gene, CDR1 is SGHNT and CDR2 is YYREEE (reference sequence). Trimming pared 4 bases from V and 7 bases from J, leaving 6 bases between. The CDR3 runs to 11 residues. This chain's CDR3 is CASSLGNEQFF. The CDR3 DNA follows: TGTGCCAGCAGCCTTGGAAATGAGCAGTTCTTC.

The rearrangement joins TRBV7-9 to TRBJ2-1; D may be TRBD2 (6 bases). Germline CDR1 and CDR2: SEHNR and FQNEAQ (reference sequence). Trimming pared 4 bases from V and 3 bases from J, leaving 10 bases between. The CDR3 runs to 14 residues. CDR3 nucleotides: TGTGCCAGCAGCTCCGGGACTCGCTACAATGAGCAGTTCTTC. The encoded protein is CASSSGTRYNEQFF.

A note on this clone: The same CDR3 also results from other DNA sequences found in this sample. V gene TRBV7-9 combines with J gene TRBJ1-1; possibly TRBD1 for D (6 bases). The CDR3 spans 14 residues. The V end was cut by 4 bases, the J end by 2 bases, with 11 bases between. CDR1 and CDR2 from the germline V gene are SEHNR and FQNEAQ (reference sequence). The CDR3 is CASSSRTVNTEAFF. The CDR3 nucleotides read TGTGCCAGCAGCTCACGGACAGTTAACACTGAAGCTTTCTTT.

The chain employs TRBV29-1 and TRBJ1-1; D is ambiguous. The CDR3 runs to 13 residues. CDR1 SQVTM and CDR2 ANQGSEA come from the germline V gene. The V gene lost 3 bases and the J gene lost 2 bases, with 10 bases spanning the gap. CDR3: CSVDGQYNTEAFF. The CDR3 DNA reads as TGCAGCGTTGACGGGCAGTACAACACTGAAGCTTTCTTT.

This chain uses TRBV5-5 with TRBJ2-3, with 8 bases aligning to TRBD2. V lost 7 bases and J lost 1; bases outside the gene matches: 5. This CDR3 contains 14 residues. Germline lookup yields CDR1 SGHKS and CDR2 YYEKEE (reference sequence). The CDR3: CASAAGVGTDTQYF. The CDR3 coding sequence is TGTGCCAGCGCAGCGGGAGTGGGCACAGATACGCAGTATTTT.

The chain is built from TRBV11-2 and TRBJ2-7; D is undetermined. V was cut by 2 bases and J by 4 bases, with 9 bases left in between. The CDR3 contains 13 residues. Germline loops: CDR1 SGHAT, CDR2 FQNNGV. The CDR3 is CASSLTPGYEQYF. CDR3 coding DNA: TGTGCCAGCAGCTTAACCCCCGGGTACGAGCAGTACTTC.

The chain is built from TRBV7-9 and TRBJ2-5, with 7 bases lining up with TRBD2. The ends lost 5 bases at V and 4 bases at J; junction bases unmatched: 13. CDR1 is SEHNR and CDR2 is FQNEAQ in the germline V gene (reference sequence). This CDR3 comprises 16 residues. The CDR3 coding sequence is TGTGCCAGCAGCGATTTTTGGGCGGGAGACCGAGAGACCCAGTACTTC. It translates to CASSDFWAGDRETQYF.

CDR3 in DNA: TGTGCCAGCAGGCCCGGAGAGGGAAGCACAGATACGCAGTATTTT. Its protein product is CASRPGEGSTDTQYF. The V call is TRBV6-7, the J call TRBJ2-3, with D possibly being TRBD2 (5 bases). TRBV6-7 is annotated as an ORF whose role is uncertain. CDR3 length: 15 residues. Trimming cost V 6 bases and J 0 bases, with 13 bases left between them.

Concerning this clone: The sample holds other DNA sequences that translate to the same CDR3. The CDR3 DNA reads as TGTGCCAGCAGTTTTGACAGCCAAGAGACCCAGTACTTC. Amino acids: CASSFDSQETQYF. The chain uses TRBV27 and TRBJ2-5; weak D call: TRBD1 (5 bases). The germline CDR1 and CDR2 sequences are MNHEY and SMNVEV (reference sequence). The CDR3 is 13 residues long. V was trimmed by 3 bases and J by 1 base, leaving 6 bases between them.

This clone was seen only once. V is TRBV27 and J is TRBJ2-5, with 13 bases aligning to TRBD2. The J segment lost 2 bases and the V segment lost 6 bases, leaving 6 bases of the junction unmatched. This CDR3 spans 16 amino acids. Germline CDR1 reads MNHEY; CDR2 reads SMNVEV (reference sequence). CDR3 nucleotides: TGTGCCAGCAGACGCGGGACTAGCGGGATTCAAGAGACCCAGTACTTC. It codes for CASRRGTSGIQETQYF.

J is TRBJ2-1 and V is TRBV30; the D call may be TRBD1 or TRBD2 (5 bases each). The CDR3 loop spans 13 amino acids. Germline V gene data show CDR1 as GTSNPN and CDR2 as SVGIG (reference sequence). Trimming removed 1 base at V and 7 bases at J, with 11 bases between. CDR3 DNA: TGTGCCTGGAGTGAAGTGGGGGTAAATGAGCAGTTCTTC. This codes for CAWSEVGVNEQFF.

CDR3 sequence: CASSPSGLSGESGELFF. In DNA, the CDR3 is TGTGCCAGCTCACCATCGGGGCTCAGCGGTGAATCCGGGGAGCTGTTTTTT. This chain connects TRBV18 to TRBJ2-2; D assignment may be TRBD1 or TRBD2 (5 bases each). The CDR3 consists of 17 residues. Per germline, CDR1 KGHSH and CDR2 LQKENI. V was pared by 2 bases and J by 6 bases, with 19 bases between.